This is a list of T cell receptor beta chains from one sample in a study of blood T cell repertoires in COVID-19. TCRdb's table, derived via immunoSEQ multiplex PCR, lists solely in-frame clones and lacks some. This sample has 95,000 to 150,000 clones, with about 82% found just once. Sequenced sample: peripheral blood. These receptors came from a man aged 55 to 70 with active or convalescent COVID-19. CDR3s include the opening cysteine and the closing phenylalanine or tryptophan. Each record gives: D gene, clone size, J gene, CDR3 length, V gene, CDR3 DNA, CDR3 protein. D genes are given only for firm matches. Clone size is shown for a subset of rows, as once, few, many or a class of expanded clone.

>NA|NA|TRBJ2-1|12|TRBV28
TGTGTGTCCAGTCATACCTACAATGAGCAGTTCTTC
CVSSHTYNEQFF
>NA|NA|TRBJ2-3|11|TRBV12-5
TGTGCTAGTGGTTTGTCTGATACGCAGTATTTT
CASGLSDTQYF
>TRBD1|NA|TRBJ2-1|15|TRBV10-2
TGCGCCAGCAGTTCTGACAGGGCCCTCTACAATGAGCAGTTCTTC
CASSSDRALYNEQFF
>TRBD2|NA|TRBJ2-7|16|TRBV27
TGTGCCAGCAGTTTTTTTTCTAGCGGGAGCTCCTACGAGCAGTACTTC
CASSFFSSGSSYEQYF
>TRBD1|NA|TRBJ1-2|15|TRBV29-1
TGCAGCGTTGAAGGTACTACAGGGGGCCAGGGTGGCTACACCTTC
CSVEGTTGGQGGYTF
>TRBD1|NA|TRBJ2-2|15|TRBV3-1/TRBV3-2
TGTGCCAGCAGCCAAGGAGGGGGCAGCACCGGGGAGCTGTTTTTT
CASSQGGGSTGELFF
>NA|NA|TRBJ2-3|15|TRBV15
TGTGCCACCAGCAGAGATGGAGGGGCCGGAGATACGCAGTATTTT
CATSRDGGAGDTQYF
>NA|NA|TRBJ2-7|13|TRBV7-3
TGTGCCAGCAGCCCCCCCAGCTCCTACGAGCAGTACTTC
CASSPPSSYEQYF
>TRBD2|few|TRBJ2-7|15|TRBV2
TGTGCCAGCAGTCCCCGGACTAGCGGGGTCTACGAGCAGTACTTC
CASSPRTSGVYEQYF
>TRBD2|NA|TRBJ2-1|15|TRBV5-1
TGCGCCAGCACCGCTAGCGGGAGTTACTACAATGAGCAGTTCTTC
CASTASGSYYNEQFF
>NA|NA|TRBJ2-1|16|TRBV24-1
TGTGCCACCGGGGGCGGGGTACGGGACAGCTACAATGAGCAGTTCTTC
CATGGGVRDSYNEQFF
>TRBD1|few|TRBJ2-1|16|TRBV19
TGTGCCAGTAGTCCCTACGACAGGGGGAACTACAATGAGCAGTTCTTC
CASSPYDRGNYNEQFF
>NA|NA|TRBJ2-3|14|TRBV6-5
TGTGCCAGCAAACCCATCCCTCAGGGATATACGCAGTATTTT
CASKPIPQGYTQYF